Presented here are 15 T cell receptor beta chains from one specimen sequenced in a study of neurological immune-mediated disorders. Each CDR3 protein is one row after TCRdb ran MiXCR on the 5' RACE reads. Of 65,000 to 70,000 distinct CDR3 sequences listed, around 3.9% were seen once; the top ten hold approximately 1.2%. Sequenced: PBMCs. These receptor sequences come from a man aged 30-40 years with multiple sclerosis.

This chain uses TRBV29-1 with TRBJ2-3, with TRBD2 matching over 7 bases. In germline, CDR1 is SQVTM, CDR2 ANQGSEA. The CDR3 loop spans 14 amino acids. V was clipped by 8 bases and J by 1 base; unmatched bases: 9. CDR3 amino acids: CSQGGRGGTDTQYF. CDR3 bases: TGCAGCCAAGGCGGCCGGGGGGGCACAGATACGCAGTATTTT.

To note about this clonotype: A much larger clone is a single base away; this may be a read error. The J gene is TRBJ1-2, the V gene TRBV7-9; TRBD1 is a possible D gene (6 bases). Germline CDR1 SEHNR, CDR2 FQNEAQ (reference sequence). V was trimmed by 8 bases and J by 6 bases, leaving 16 bases between them. CDR3 length: 13 amino acids. The CDR3 coding sequence is TGTGCCAGCTCCCCCACACAGGGCAATGGCTACACCTTC. Its translation: CASSPTQGNGYTF. Together with reference TRBV7-9 and TRBJ1-2, the CDR3 gives the full variable domain: DTGVSQNPRHKITKRGQNVTFRCDPISEHNRLYWYRQTLGQGPEFLTYFQNEAQLEKSRLLSDRFSAERPKGSFSTLEIQRTEQGDSAMYLCASSPTQGNGYTFGSGTRLTVV.

In this sample, this clonotype turned up many times. The chain has TRBV4-1 and TRBJ2-2; the D gene is possibly TRBD2 (6 bases). V was trimmed by 4 bases and J by 1 base, leaving 10 bases between them. Looked up from germline, CDR1 is MGHRA and CDR2 is YSYEKL. CDR3 size: 15 residues. The DNA of the CDR3 is TGCGCCAGCAGCCCGGGGACTGTGAACACCGGGGAGCTGTTTTTT. Protein sequence: CASSPGTVNTGELFF.

This clonotype was counted ten times or more. V usage is TRBV7-2 and J usage is TRBJ1-3; tentative D call: TRBD1 (5 bases). Germline-derived CDR1 and CDR2 are SGHTA and FQGNSA. This CDR3 has 14 residues. Trimming pared 6 bases from V and 2 bases from J, leaving 11 bases between. The CDR3 region has the DNA TGTGCCAGCAGACGACAGTCTGCTGGAAACACCATATATTTT. Encoded protein: CASRRQSAGNTIYF.

This clonotype was recorded many times. The CDR3 nucleotides are TGTGCCAGCAGTCCAAGGTCGGCGGGTGGCTACACCTTC. This encodes CASSPRSAGGYTF. The chain uses TRBV12-3 or TRBV12-4 and TRBJ1-2; no reliable D call. The CDR3 has 13 residues. V dropped 5 bases and J dropped 7 bases, with 14 bases sitting between them.

This clonotype was picked up many times. This chain links TRBV20-1 with TRBJ2-5; D might be TRBD2 (6 bases). Germline CDR1 DFQATT, CDR2 SNEGSKA (reference sequence). The ends were cut back, 5 bases at V and 2 bases at J, with 9 bases in the middle. There are 12 residues in the CDR3. The CDR3 nucleotides are TGCAGTGCTGGGGGACTTCAAGAGACCCAGTACTTC. Amino acids: CSAGGLQETQYF.

This clonotype was observed many times. This chain connects TRBV5-1 to TRBJ1-2; weak D call: TRBD1 (5 bases). The germline CDR1 and CDR2 sequences are SGHRS and YFSETQ. The CDR3 runs 13 residues. Trimming removed 4 bases at V and 4 bases at J, with 11 bases between. The CDR3 spells CASSRGLAYGYTF. CDR3 in DNA: TGCGCCAGCAGCAGGGGACTTGCCTATGGCTACACCTTC.

This clonotype has a count of ten or more. The rearrangement uses TRBV9 and TRBJ2-1; no firm D call. There are 13 residues in the CDR3. V dropped 2 bases and J dropped 7 bases, with 10 bases sitting between them. Germline CDR1 and CDR2: SGDLS and YYNGEE. The CDR3 DNA follows: TGTGCCAGCAGCGTCGGACCTTGGAATGAGCAGTTCTTC. Amino acids: CASSVGPWNEQFF. The variable domain in full, completed from reference TRBV9 and TRBJ2-1, reads DSGVTQTPKHLITATGQRVTLRCSPRSGDLSVYWYQQSLDQGLQFLIQYYNGEERAKGNILERFSAQQFPDLHSELNLSSLELGDSALYFCASSVGPWNEQFFGPGTRLTVL.

This clonotype came up many times. The rearrangement joins TRBV11-2 to TRBJ1-2; D is unclear. This CDR3 comprises 13 residues. V was shortened by 5 bases and J by 3 bases, with 10 bases between the two germline ends. Germline loops: CDR1 SGHAT, CDR2 FQNNGV. CDR3 sequence (DNA): TGTGCCAGCAGCCTAGGAGGCCACTATGGCTACACCTTC. Translating it yields CASSLGGHYGYTF. Drawing the rest from reference TRBV11-2 and TRBJ1-2, the complete variable domain is EAGVAQSPRYKIIEKRQSVAFWCNPISGHATLYWYQQILGQGPKLLIQFQNNGVVDDSQLPKDRFSAERLKGVDSTLKIQPAKLEDSAVYLCASSLGGHYGYTFGSGTRLTVV.

Many counts were recorded for this clonotype. V usage is TRBV27 and J usage is TRBJ1-4; maybe TRBD1 (5 bases). The CDR3 consists of 15 residues. The germline gives CDR1 MNHEY, CDR2 SMNVEV (reference sequence). V lost 5 bases, J lost 5 bases, and 15 bases lay in between. The DNA of the CDR3 is TGTGCCAGCAGTCCGGGGGGACGGCCGAATGAAAAACTGTTTTTT. It translates to CASSPGGRPNEKLFF.

This clonotype was found a few times. Germline is not matched at one junction end, which may reflect a read error. CDR3 bases: TGCGCCAGCAGCCCCGGACAGGGGGCTGGGCCCCTCAACTTT. Translation gives CASSPGQGAGPLNF. The chain joins TRBV5-1 to TRBJ1-6; 11 nucleotides line up with TRBD1. Germline V gene sequence: CDR1 SGHRS, CDR2 YFSETQ. The length of the CDR3 is 14 residues.

This clonotype came up many times. The V and J genes are TRBV11-2 and TRBJ2-2; no definite D call. V lost 5 bases to trimming and J lost 2 bases, with 12 bases between them. In germline, CDR1 is SGHAT, CDR2 FQNNGV. The CDR3 is made up of 15 amino acids. DNA of the CDR3: TGTGCCAGCAGCCCCAGCCCTGGCAACACCGGGGAGCTGTTTTTT. Translated, it gives CASSPSPGNTGELFF.

This clonotype was counted many times. This chain links TRBV20-1 with TRBJ2-2; the D is unclear. Looked up from germline, CDR1 is DFQATT and CDR2 is SNEGSKA (reference sequence). This CDR3 region has 15 residues. Trimming removed 0 bases at V and 1 base at J, with 9 bases between. This CDR3 reads CSARDQARNTGELFF. Here the CDR3 DNA reads TGCAGTGCTAGAGATCAAGCCAGGAACACCGGGGAGCTGTTTTTT.

Remarks on this clonotype: This may arise from a read error, as a much more abundant clone is one base away. This chain joins TRBV6-1 and TRBJ2-3; D may correspond to TRBD1 or TRBD2 (5 bases each). There are 13 residues in the CDR3. Germline values: CDR1 MNHNS, CDR2 SASEGT. The CDR3 loop reads CASSERGVDTLYF. The CDR3 region has the DNA TGTGCCAGCAGTGAACGAGGGGTAGATACGCTGTATTTT.

This clonotype was seen ten or more times. This chain joins TRBV20-1 and TRBJ1-1; D not certain. Trimming removed 1 base at V and 4 bases at J, with 16 bases between. Per the germline V gene, CDR1 is DFQATT and CDR2 is SNEGSKA (reference sequence). This CDR3 has 15 residues. DNA of the CDR3: TGCAGTGCTAGAGCCTACAGTGGAAAAGGCACTGAAGCTTTCTTT. Protein: CSARAYSGKGTEAFF.